This is a list of T cell receptor beta chains from one sample in a study of shared clonotypes between healthy human individuals. Data came from immunoSEQ multiplex PCR; TCRdb stores just in-frame clones and leaves some out. This table has around 720,000 clones, approximately 73% appearing once. The sequenced material came from memory CD4+ T cells sorted from blood. These receptors originate from a woman in her twenties or thirties in good health. Each CDR3 is given with its conserved first and last residue. The D gene is left open where the match is weak. Size is omitted from some rows. Given values are once, few, many or a class for expanded clones.

clone_size j_call d_call v_call cdr3_aa cdr3_nt
- TRBJ2-1 - TRBV10-1 CASSDRGAPYNEQFF TGCGCCAGCAGTGATCGGGGAGCGCCCTACAATGAGCAGTTCTTC
few TRBJ2-4 - TRBV28 CASSPQGAKNIQYF TGTGCCAGCAGTCCGCAGGGGGCCAAAAACATTCAGTACTTC
- TRBJ2-5 - TRBV5-4 CASSLGGEETQYF TGTGCCAGCAGCTTAGGGGGGGAAGAGACCCAGTACTTC
many TRBJ1-1 - TRBV6-7 CASRGEGTEAFF TGTGCCAGTCGGGGGGAGGGGACTGAAGCTTTCTTT
few TRBJ1-5 - TRBV7-2 CASSPDGSNQPQHF TGTGCCAGCAGCCCGGACGGAAGCAATCAGCCCCAGCATTTT
- TRBJ1-4 TRBD1 TRBV27 CASSRQGGEKLFF TGTGCCAGCAGTCGACAGGGAGGAGAAAAACTGTTTTTT
- TRBJ2-2 - TRBV28 CASRSPYTGELFF TGTGCCAGCAGATCTCCTTACACCGGGGAGCTGTTTTTT
- TRBJ1-2 - TRBV4-2 CASSQLPGRYANGYTF TGTGCCAGCAGCCAACTCCCAGGGAGGTACGCCAATGGCTACACCTTC
few TRBJ2-7 TRBD1 TRBV18 CASSPQTGQSPYEQYF TGTGCCAGCTCACCCCAAACGGGACAGAGTCCCTACGAGCAGTACTTC
- TRBJ2-7 - TRBV2 CASRPGTWALDEQYF TGTGCCAGCAGGCCAGGGACTTGGGCTTTGGACGAGCAGTACTTC
- TRBJ1-1 - TRBV19 CASSTRIRGTEAFF TGTGCCAGTAGTACACGGATAAGGGGGACTGAAGCTTTCTTT
- TRBJ2-1 TRBD2 TRBV11-2 CASRIAGVPYNEQFF TGTGCCAGCAGAATAGCGGGAGTCCCCTACAATGAGCAGTTCTTC
few TRBJ1-2 - TRBV29-1 CSVEDPGENYGYTF TGCAGCGTTGAAGATCCGGGAGAGAACTATGGCTACACCTTC
once TRBJ1-2 - TRBV2 CASPGRKGGYTF TGTGCCAGCCCCGGGAGAAAAGGTGGCTACACCTTC
- TRBJ2-7 TRBD1 TRBV6-1 CASERDSQLFGEQYF TGTGCCAGCGAAAGGGACAGTCAATTATTTGGGGAGCAGTACTTC
few TRBJ2-1 TRBD2 TRBV7-9 CASSLGTSGSDEQFF TGTGCCAGCAGCTTAGGAACTAGCGGGAGCGATGAGCAGTTCTTC
few TRBJ2-7 - TRBV5-1 CASRHGQRVSEQYF TGCGCCAGCAGGCACGGACAGAGAGTCAGCGAGCAGTACTTC
- TRBJ2-5 - TRBV30 CAWRMSETQYF TGTGCCTGGAGGATGAGTGAGACCCAGTACTTC
- TRBJ2-7 - TRBV7-9 CASSQFLGRDEQYF TGTGCCAGCAGCCAGTTCCTGGGCAGGGACGAGCAGTACTTC
few TRBJ2-3 - TRBV29-1 CSVRGESRDTQYF TGCAGCGTGAGGGGGGAGTCCCGAGATACGCAGTATTTT
few TRBJ1-1 - TRBV28 CASSRQATNTEAFF TGTGCCAGCAGTCGACAGGCGACGAACACTGAAGCTTTCTTT
- TRBJ2-7 - TRBV28 CASTSGHEQYF TGTGCCAGCACGTCTGGTCACGAGCAGTACTTC
- TRBJ2-7 TRBD1 TRBV5-1 CASSLPGTAAYEQYF TGCGCCAGCAGCTTACCCGGGACAGCAGCCTACGAGCAGTACTTC
- TRBJ2-7 - TRBV5-1 CASSYDPYEQYF TGCGCCAGCAGCTACGACCCCTACGAGCAGTACTTC
- TRBJ1-5 TRBD1 TRBV28 CASSPGQGVPNQPQHF TGTGCCAGCAGTCCGGGACAGGGCGTCCCCAATCAGCCCCAGCATTTT
- TRBJ2-5 - TRBV7-2 CASSLPWETQYF TGTGCCAGCAGCTTGCCGTGGGAGACCCAGTACTTC
- TRBJ1-2 - TRBV5-1 CASSSNGAYGYTF TGCGCCAGCAGCTCGAATGGGGCTTATGGCTACACCTTC
few TRBJ2-1 TRBD2 TRBV5-1 CASSLDSGGYNEQFF TGCGCCAGCAGCTTGGATTCGGGGGGGTACAATGAGCAGTTCTTC
- TRBJ1-4 - TRBV19 CASSLKSEKLFF TGTGCCAGTAGCCTCAAAAGTGAAAAACTGTTTTTT
- TRBJ2-5 - TRBV5-1 CASSFRGSQETQYF TGCGCCAGCAGCTTCCGCGGATCCCAAGAGACCCAGTACTTC
- TRBJ2-2 TRBD2 TRBV18 CASSPRLAGPRTGTGELFF TGTGCCAGCTCACCGCGACTAGCGGGACCCCGGACGGGGACCGGGGAGCTGTTTTTT
- TRBJ2-7 TRBD2 TRBV18 CASSPQGLAAKNEQYF TGTGCCAGCTCACCTCAGGGACTAGCGGCAAAAAACGAGCAGTACTTC
- TRBJ1-1 - TRBV11-2 CASSFSGDTEAFF TGTGCCAGCAGCTTCTCAGGGGACACTGAAGCTTTCTTT